The entry below gives a single T cell receptor (beta chain) sequence along with its context. The sample comes from a study of identifying expanded T cells in peripheral blood. The CDR3 covers 14 residues. Trimming removed 10 bases at V and 5 bases at J, with 19 bases between. Germline V gene lookup returns CDR1 SNHLY and CDR2 FYNNEI. Profiled with immunoSEQ multiplex PCR; TCRdb holds only in-frame clones, not every one. The data hold 100,000 or so clones, with approximately 90% observed a single time. This TCR derives from a person aged 18 to 70 in good health. Sample: blood. The chain employs TRBV2 and TRBJ2-3, with TRBD1 as a possible D gene (6 bases). CDR3 in amino acids: CATGASSSEDTQYF. CDR3 bases: TGTGCCACAGGGGCTAGCAGTTCTGAAGATACGCAGTATTTT.